The clone carrying this TCR beta chain was picked up many times. The antigen remains undetermined. Amplification yielded TCR beta CDR3 regions, with RNA transcripts as the source. With the HTBI primer set, the TCR CDR3 went through a first round of RT-PCR. From the multiplex PCR reads, TCRdb called clonotypes with MiXCR, one entry per CDR3 protein. The table shows more than 650,000 distinct CDR3 sequences, with approximately 14% occurring only once. This specimen comes from a study of T cells in Graves' hyperthyroidism and ophthalmopathy. Study-wide context: The blood sample was taken at first diagnosis, before treatment began.

Whole-study results and caveats: Ophthalmopathy cases were set apart from stable hyperthyroidism by a 13 V-J model.

Patients aged 18 to 65 had newly diagnosed hyperthyroidism of under 2 months' duration. The sequence came from a woman between 18 and 29 years old with Graves' hyperthyroidism. Input material: blood.

DNA of the CDR3: TGTGCCAGCTCACCACAGCCTAGTCGTGCCACCGGGGAGCTGTTTTTT. As protein: CASSPQPSRATGELFF. The chain employs TRBV18 and TRBJ2-2, with no clear D. Trimming pared 1 base from V and 4 bases from J, leaving 13 bases between. Germline lookup yields CDR1 KGHSH and CDR2 LQKENI. This CDR3 region has 16 residues.